The next 18 T cell receptor beta chains were all read from a single sample in a study of OX40 agonist ivuxolimab in advanced cancers. Assay: immunoSEQ multiplex PCR; the TCRdb copy retains only in-frame clones and omits some. The data show 100,000 to 120,000 clones, roughly nine tenths seen once. The source was CD4+ or CD8+ T cells sorted from blood, collected in a trial of the OX40 agonist ivuxolimab. These TCRs come from an adult with an advanced solid tumor such as melanoma, head and neck, liver or kidney cancer.

This rearrangement joins TRBV5-4 to TRBJ1-2; D gene unclear. This CDR3 region has 13 residues. Trimming cost V 0 bases and J 6 bases, with 9 bases left between them. Germline V lookup: CDR1 SGHNT, CDR2 YYREEE (reference sequence). CDR3 coding DNA: TGTGCCAGCAGCTTGGAGGTGGTTAATGGCTACACCTTC. Translating it yields CASSLEVVNGYTF.

This chain joins TRBV29-1 and TRBJ1-3, with 8 bases lining up with TRBD1. The CDR3 has 14 amino acids. The V segment lost 2 bases and the J segment 2 bases; nucleotides outside the gene matches: 2. CDR1 and CDR2 (germline): SQVTM, ANQGSEA. CDR3 coding DNA: TGCAGCGTTGAACAGGGGGCAGCTGGAAACACCATATATTTT. This encodes CSVEQGAAGNTIYF.

The rearrangement uses TRBV5-1 and TRBJ2-7; 7 bases line up with TRBD1. Germline V gene sequence: CDR1 SGHRS, CDR2 YFSETQ. The CDR3 has 18 residues. Unmatched junction bases numbered 13, after V lost 1 base and J lost 0 bases. This CDR3 is CASSLLLTGFELSYEQYF. As DNA, the CDR3 is TGCGCCAGCAGCTTGCTTCTGACAGGGTTCGAACTCTCCTACGAGCAGTACTTC.

The chain joins TRBV6-5 to TRBJ2-6; D uncertain. V was pared by 8 bases and J by 0 bases, with 5 bases between. This CDR3 has 13 amino acids. The V gene's germline CDR1 is MNHEY and CDR2 SVGAGI. The CDR3 region is CASGLSGANVLTF. The CDR3 DNA follows: TGTGCCAGCGGGCTCTCTGGGGCCAACGTCCTGACTTTC.

The chain uses TRBV27 and TRBJ2-2; D possibly corresponds to TRBD1 (5 bases). In germline, CDR1 is MNHEY, CDR2 SMNVEV (reference sequence). The germline V and J ends were trimmed by 0 bases and 9 bases, with 14 bases remaining between them. CDR3 length: 15 residues. The CDR3 region is CASSLSARAFRELFF. The CDR3 nucleotides read TGTGCCAGCAGTTTATCGGCCAGGGCATTCAGGGAGCTGTTTTTT.

The rearrangement joins TRBV30 to TRBJ2-6; D is undetermined. This CDR3 has 17 residues. Trimming took 3 bases from V and 0 from J, leaving 15 bases between them. Germline V gene sequence: CDR1 GTSNPN, CDR2 SVGIG (reference sequence). CDR3: CAWRGSTIYSGANVLTF. The CDR3 DNA follows: TGTGCCTGGAGGGGATCAACTATTTACTCTGGGGCCAACGTCCTGACTTTC.

This chain joins TRBV4-2 and TRBJ1-2, with TRBD1 matching 7 bases. V was clipped by 0 bases and J by 6 bases; unmatched bases: 7. CDR3 size: 15 residues. Germline values: CDR1 LGHNA, CDR2 YNFKEQ. CDR3 DNA sequence: TGTGCCAGCAGCCAAGACCCCAGGGGGTCGCATGGCTACACCTTC. Its protein product is CASSQDPRGSHGYTF.

This clone has just one count. J is TRBJ2-7 and V is TRBV29-1; TRBD1 is a possible D gene (6 bases). The CDR3 consists of 13 residues. Germline lookup yields CDR1 SQVTM and CDR2 ANQGSEA. V lost 6 bases and J 9 bases, leaving 21 bases between the germline ends. The CDR3 DNA reads as TGCAGCGTCCGTGAGCGTTCAGGGGTAGGGCAGTACTTC. It translates to CSVRERSGVGQYF.

The V and J genes are TRBV29-1 and TRBJ2-1; D is undetermined. Per the germline V gene, CDR1 is SQVTM and CDR2 is ANQGSEA. V lost 4 bases to trimming and J lost 8 bases, with 12 bases between them. CDR3 size: 12 residues. CDR3 loop: CSVGQEKDEQFF. In DNA form, the CDR3 reads TGCAGCGTTGGCCAGGAAAAAGATGAGCAGTTCTTC.

This clone was seen once. The chain uses TRBV14 and TRBJ1-6; D unclear. The V and J ends lost 1 base and 14 bases respectively, with 15 bases between them. The germline V gene has CDR1 SGHDN and CDR2 FVKESK. The CDR3 is made up of 14 amino acids. The CDR3 protein is CASSQGTGLWALHF. The CDR3 nucleotides read TGTGCCAGCAGCCAAGGGACCGGGCTCTGGGCCCTCCACTTT. Based on the CDR3 plus reference TRBV14 and TRBJ1-6, the full variable domain is EAGVTQFPSHSVIEKGQTVTLRCDPISGHDNLYWYRRVMGKEIKFLLHFVKESKQDESGMPNNRFLAERTGGTYSTLKVQPAELEDSGVYFCASSQGTGLWALHFGNGTRLTVT.

The rearrangement uses TRBV5-1 and TRBJ2-1; tentatively, D is TRBD1 or TRBD2 (6 bases each). With 1 base removed from V and 7 bases from J, the gap between germline ends came to 15 bases. The germline V gene encodes CDR1 SGHRS and CDR2 YFSETQ. This CDR3 is 15 amino acids long. CDR3 nucleotide sequence: TGCGCCAGCAGCTTGCTCTCGAGGGGGGCGAATGAGCAGTTCTTC. It translates to CASSLLSRGANEQFF.

This clone turned up a few times. The V gene is TRBV4-2, the J gene TRBJ2-5, with no clear D. The CDR3 totals 13 residues. CDR1 is LGHNA and CDR2 is YNFKEQ in the germline V gene. V was shortened by 4 bases and J by 4 bases, with 10 bases between the two germline ends. Written as DNA, the CDR3 is TGTGCCAGCAGCCGGAGCCAAAGAGAGACCCAGTACTTC. Translation: CASSRSQRETQYF.

This rearrangement joins TRBV5-1 to TRBJ2-3; possibly TRBD1 for D (5 bases). The CDR3 length is 16 residues. With 4 bases removed from V and 6 bases from J, the gap between germline ends came to 21 bases. The germline V gene has CDR1 SGHRS and CDR2 YFSETQ. The CDR3 loop reads CASSPLGQVSFDTQYF. The CDR3 DNA follows: TGCGCCAGCAGCCCTTTGGGGCAGGTCTCCTTCGATACGCAGTATTTT. Full variable domain (remainder filled in from reference TRBV5-1 and TRBJ2-3): KAGVTQTPRYLIKTRGQQVTLSCSPISGHRSVSWYQQTPGQGLQFLFEYFSETQRNKGNFPGRFSGRQFSNSRSEMNVSTLELGDSALYLCASSPLGQVSFDTQYFGPGTRLTVL.

This clone has only a few counts. The rearrangement joins TRBV7-2 to TRBJ2-5; TRBD2 agrees at 8 bases. The CDR3 is 15 amino acids. V was clipped by 7 bases and J by 4 bases; unmatched bases: 11. Looked up from germline, CDR1 is SGHTA and CDR2 is FQGNSA. CDR3 nucleotide sequence: TGTGCCAGCACCCCGGTTCGGGGGGGGTCAGAGACCCAGTACTTC. This sequence encodes CASTPVRGGSETQYF.

This chain uses TRBV30 with TRBJ1-5; no clear D gene. This CDR3 spans 12 amino acids. V was clipped by 8 bases and J by 4 bases, with 12 bases between them. Germline-derived CDR1 and CDR2 are GTSNPN and SVGIG (reference sequence). The CDR3 DNA sequence: TGTGCCCGCATGAGCCTTAATCAGCCCCAGCATTTT. This sequence encodes CARMSLNQPQHF.

The chain uses TRBV2 and TRBJ1-3; D is unresolved. The CDR3 runs to 17 residues. V gave up 3 bases and J gave up 0 bases, with 15 bases separating them. CDR1 and CDR2 from the germline V gene are SNHLY and FYNNEI. CDR3 region: CASSEDGRTYSGNTIYF. The DNA of the CDR3 is TGTGCCAGCAGTGAGGACGGCCGGACTTACTCTGGAAACACCATATATTTT.

The CDR3 coding sequence is TGTGCCAGCAGAGACAGGGTTCTTGTCAATGAGCAGTTCTTC. Translation: CASRDRVLVNEQFF. This sequence joins TRBV6-5 and TRBJ2-1, with 7 bases aligning to TRBD1. Germline V gene data show CDR1 as MNHEY and CDR2 as SVGAGI. With 6 bases clipped from V and 6 bases from J, the junction kept 8 bases outside the gene matches. The CDR3 consists of 14 residues.

CDR3 nucleotides: TGTGCCAGCAGCCCAATCTCGGCTAGCGGGAGAGTCACAGATACGCAGTATTTT. It is translated as CASSPISASGRVTDTQYF. The chain links TRBV7-9 to TRBJ2-3; 10 positions match TRBD2. V dropped 5 bases and J dropped 2; count of bases not matched to a gene: 13. The CDR3 extends over 18 amino acids. Germline CDR1 and CDR2: SEHNR and FQNEAQ (reference sequence).